This paragraph reports one T cell receptor (beta chain). Its antigen is currently unknown. Trimming stripped 4 bases from V and 6 bases from J, with 18 bases between. Per the germline V gene, CDR1 is LGHNA and CDR2 is YNFKEQ. The CDR3 loop spans 15 amino acids. TCRdb fed the 5' RACE reads into MiXCR, producing one record per CDR3 protein. The sample consists of about 150,000 distinct CDR3 sequences, roughly a third of them appearing once. This entry comes from a study of CD8 T cells in ankylosing spondylitis. Overall study findings and caveats: Reportedly, significant enrichment of disease-linked clones occurred in matched ankylosing spondylitis synovial fluid.

The sequencing input was synovial fluid, either unsorted or a sorted T cell fraction (not recorded which). This receptor was taken from a male donor with ankylosing spondylitis. The V call is TRBV4-2, the J call TRBJ1-2, with D perhaps matching TRBD1 (6 bases). The CDR3 DNA follows: TGTGCCAGCAGCCCTACAGGGACCGGGTCGGATGGCTACACCTTC. Translation: CASSPTGTGSDGYTF.